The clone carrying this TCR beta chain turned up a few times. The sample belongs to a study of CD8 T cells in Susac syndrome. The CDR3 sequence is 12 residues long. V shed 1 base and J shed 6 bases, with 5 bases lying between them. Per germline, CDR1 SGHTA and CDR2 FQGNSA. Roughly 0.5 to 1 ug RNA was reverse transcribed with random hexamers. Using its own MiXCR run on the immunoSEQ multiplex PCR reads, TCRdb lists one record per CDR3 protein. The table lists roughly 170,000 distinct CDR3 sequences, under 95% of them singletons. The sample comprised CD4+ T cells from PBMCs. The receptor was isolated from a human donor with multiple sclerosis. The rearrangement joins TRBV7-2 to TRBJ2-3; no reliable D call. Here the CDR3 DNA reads TGTGCCAGCAGCTTAGATGCTGATACGCAGTATTTT. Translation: CASSLDADTQYF.